This TCR beta chain was documented in a study of shared clonotypes between healthy human individuals. Profiled with immunoSEQ multiplex PCR; TCRdb holds only in-frame clones, not every one. Among some 2.4 million clones listed, roughly 93% were seen once. The CDR3 covers 15 residues. CDR1 is SGHAT and CDR2 is FQNNGV in the germline V gene. The ends lost 0 bases at V and 5 bases at J; junction bases unmatched: 6. The rearrangement links TRBV11-2 to TRBJ2-7; 8 positions match TRBD1. Sample: naive CD4+ T cells from PBMCs. Subset of the sample: CD45RA+ positively selected. This TCR derives from a man aged 18 to 29 in good health. Some clones in this sample may be carry-over from other donors' samples. Written as DNA, the CDR3 is TGTGCCAGCAGCTTAGATTGGACAGGGATCCACGAGCAGTACTTC. Translated, it gives CASSLDWTGIHEQYF.